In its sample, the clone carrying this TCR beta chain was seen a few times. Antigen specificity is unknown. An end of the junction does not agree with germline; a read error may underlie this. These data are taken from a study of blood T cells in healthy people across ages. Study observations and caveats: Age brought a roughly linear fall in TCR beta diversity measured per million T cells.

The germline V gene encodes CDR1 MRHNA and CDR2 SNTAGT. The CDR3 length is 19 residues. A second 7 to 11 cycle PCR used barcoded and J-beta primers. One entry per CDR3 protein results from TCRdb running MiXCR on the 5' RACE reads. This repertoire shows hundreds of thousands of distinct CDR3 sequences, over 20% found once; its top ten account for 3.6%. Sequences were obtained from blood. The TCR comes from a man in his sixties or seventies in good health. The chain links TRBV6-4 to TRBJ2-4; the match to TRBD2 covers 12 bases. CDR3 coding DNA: TGTGCCAGCAGGGACACGGGACTAGCGGGTCCTCTAGCCCAAAACATTCAGTACTTC. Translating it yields CASRDTGLAGPLAQNIQYF.